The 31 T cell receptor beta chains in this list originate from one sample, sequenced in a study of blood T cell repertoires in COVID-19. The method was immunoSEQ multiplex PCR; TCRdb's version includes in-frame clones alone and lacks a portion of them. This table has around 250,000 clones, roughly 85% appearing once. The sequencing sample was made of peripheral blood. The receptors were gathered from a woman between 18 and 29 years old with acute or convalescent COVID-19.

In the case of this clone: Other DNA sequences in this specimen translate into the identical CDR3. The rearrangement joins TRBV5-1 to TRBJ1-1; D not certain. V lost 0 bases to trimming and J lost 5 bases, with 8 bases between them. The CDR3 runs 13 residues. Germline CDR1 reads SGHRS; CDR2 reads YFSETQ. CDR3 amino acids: CASSLAGNTEAFF. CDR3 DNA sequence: TGCGCCAGCAGCTTGGCCGGGAATACTGAAGCTTTCTTT.

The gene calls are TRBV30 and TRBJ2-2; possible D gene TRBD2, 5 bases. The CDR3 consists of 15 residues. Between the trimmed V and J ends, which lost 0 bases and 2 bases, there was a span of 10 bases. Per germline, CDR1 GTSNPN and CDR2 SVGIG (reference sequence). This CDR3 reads CAWSVRGYNTGELFF. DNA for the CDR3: TGTGCCTGGAGTGTACGGGGTTATAACACCGGGGAGCTGTTTTTT.

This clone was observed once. DNA of the CDR3: TGTGCCAGCTCACAGGGACAGGGAGAGACCCAGTACTTC. Its translation: CASSQGQGETQYF. J is TRBJ2-5 and V is TRBV18, with 9 bases that match TRBD1. This CDR3 is 13 amino acids long. From germline, CDR1 is KGHSH and CDR2 LQKENI. J gave up 4 bases and V 4 bases, and 1 base lay outside the gene matches.

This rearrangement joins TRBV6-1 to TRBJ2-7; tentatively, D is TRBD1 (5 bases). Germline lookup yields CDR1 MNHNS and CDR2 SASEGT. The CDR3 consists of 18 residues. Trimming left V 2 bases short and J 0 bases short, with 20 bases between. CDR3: CASSERLQDTKLSYEQYF. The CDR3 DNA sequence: TGTGCCAGCAGTGAAAGATTACAGGACACCAAGCTCTCCTACGAGCAGTACTTC.

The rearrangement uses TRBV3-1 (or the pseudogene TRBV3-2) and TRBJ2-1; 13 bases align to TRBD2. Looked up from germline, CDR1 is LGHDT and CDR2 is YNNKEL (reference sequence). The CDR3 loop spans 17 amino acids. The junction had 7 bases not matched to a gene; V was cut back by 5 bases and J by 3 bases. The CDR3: CASSTTSGRRLYNEQFF. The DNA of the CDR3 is TGTGCCAGCAGCACGACTAGCGGGAGGAGACTCTACAATGAGCAGTTCTTC.

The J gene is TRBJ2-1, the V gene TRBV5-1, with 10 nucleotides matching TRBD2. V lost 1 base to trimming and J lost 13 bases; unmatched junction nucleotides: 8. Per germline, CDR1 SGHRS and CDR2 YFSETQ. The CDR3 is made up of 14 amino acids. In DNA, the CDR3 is TGCGCCAGCAGCTTGATTTCTAGCGGGAGCGACCAGTTCTTC. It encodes CASSLISSGSDQFF.

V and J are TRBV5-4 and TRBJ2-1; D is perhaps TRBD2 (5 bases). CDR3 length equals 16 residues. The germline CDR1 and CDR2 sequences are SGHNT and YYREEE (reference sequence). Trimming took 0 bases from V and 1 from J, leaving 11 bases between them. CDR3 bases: TGTGCCAGCAGCTTGGATACTAGTAGGTCCTACAATGAGCAGTTCTTC. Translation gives CASSLDTSRSYNEQFF.

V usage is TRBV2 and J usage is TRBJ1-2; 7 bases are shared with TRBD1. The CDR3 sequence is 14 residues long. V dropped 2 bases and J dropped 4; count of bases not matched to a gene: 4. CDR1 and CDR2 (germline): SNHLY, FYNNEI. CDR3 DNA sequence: TGTGCCAGCAGTGAATTGGAGGGGGCCTATGGCTACACCTTC. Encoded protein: CASSELEGAYGYTF.

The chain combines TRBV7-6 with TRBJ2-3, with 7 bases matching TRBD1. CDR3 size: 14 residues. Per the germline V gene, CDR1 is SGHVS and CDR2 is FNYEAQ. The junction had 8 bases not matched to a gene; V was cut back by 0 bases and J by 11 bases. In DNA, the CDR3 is TGTGCCAGCAGCTTAGCTTCCGACCGGGACAGGCAGTATTTT. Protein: CASSLASDRDRQYF.

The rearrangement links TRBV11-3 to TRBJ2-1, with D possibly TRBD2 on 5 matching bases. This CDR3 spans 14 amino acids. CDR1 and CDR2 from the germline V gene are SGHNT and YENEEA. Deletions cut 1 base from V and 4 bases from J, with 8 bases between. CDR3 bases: TGTGCCAGCAGCTTAGTTAGCGAGTACAATGAGCAGTTCTTC. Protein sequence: CASSLVSEYNEQFF.

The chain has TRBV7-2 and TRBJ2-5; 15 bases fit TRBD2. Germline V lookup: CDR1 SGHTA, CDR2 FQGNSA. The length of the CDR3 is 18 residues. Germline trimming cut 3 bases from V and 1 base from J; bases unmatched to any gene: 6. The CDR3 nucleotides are TGTGCCAGCAGCTTGGGACTAGCGGGAGGCCCGCGCCAAGAGACCCAGTACTTC. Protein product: CASSLGLAGGPRQETQYF.

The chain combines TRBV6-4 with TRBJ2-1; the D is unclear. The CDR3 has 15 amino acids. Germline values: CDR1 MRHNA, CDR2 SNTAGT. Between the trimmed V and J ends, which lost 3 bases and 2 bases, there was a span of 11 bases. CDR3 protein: CASSEAGQAYNEQFF. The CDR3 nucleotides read TGTGCCAGCAGTGAGGCCGGCCAGGCCTACAATGAGCAGTTCTTC.

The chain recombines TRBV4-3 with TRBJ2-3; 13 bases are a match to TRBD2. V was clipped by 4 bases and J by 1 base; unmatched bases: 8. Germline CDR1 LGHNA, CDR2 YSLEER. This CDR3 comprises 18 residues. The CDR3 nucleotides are TGCGCCAGCAGCCCGGGACTAGCGGGATATGGCGGCACAGATACGCAGTATTTT. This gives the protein CASSPGLAGYGGTDTQYF.

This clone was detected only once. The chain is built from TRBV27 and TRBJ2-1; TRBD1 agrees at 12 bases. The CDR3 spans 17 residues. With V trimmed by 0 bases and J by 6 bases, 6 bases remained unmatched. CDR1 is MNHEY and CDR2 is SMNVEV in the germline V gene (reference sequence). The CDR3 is CASSLSIRDRGLNEQFF. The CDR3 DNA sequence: TGTGCCAGCAGTTTATCGATCCGGGACAGGGGGCTCAATGAGCAGTTCTTC.

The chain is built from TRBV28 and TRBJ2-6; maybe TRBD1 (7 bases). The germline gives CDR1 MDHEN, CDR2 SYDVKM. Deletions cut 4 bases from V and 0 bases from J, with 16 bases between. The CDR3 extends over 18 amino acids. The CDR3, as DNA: TGTGCCAGCAGTTCTAGACAGGGACTTCACTCTGGGGCCAACGTCCTGACTTTC. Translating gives CASSSRQGLHSGANVLTF. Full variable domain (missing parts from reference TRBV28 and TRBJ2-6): DVKVTQSSRYLVKRTGEKVFLECVQDMDHENMFWYRQDPGLGLRLIYFSYDVKMKEKGDIPEGYSVSREKKERFSLILESASTNQTSMYLCASSSRQGLHSGANVLTFGAGSRLTVL.

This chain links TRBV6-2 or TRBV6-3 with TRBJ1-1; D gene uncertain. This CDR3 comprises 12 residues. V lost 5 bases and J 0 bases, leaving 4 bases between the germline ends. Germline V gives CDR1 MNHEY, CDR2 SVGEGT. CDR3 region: CASSPMNTEAFF. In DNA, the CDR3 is TGTGCCAGCAGTCCAATGAACACTGAAGCTTTCTTT.

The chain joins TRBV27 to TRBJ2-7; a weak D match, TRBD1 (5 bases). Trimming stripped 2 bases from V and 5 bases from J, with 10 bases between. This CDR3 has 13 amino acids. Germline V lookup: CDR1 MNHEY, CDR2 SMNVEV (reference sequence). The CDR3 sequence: CASSLRAGHEQYF. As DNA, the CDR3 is TGTGCCAGCAGTTTAAGAGCAGGGCACGAGCAGTACTTC.

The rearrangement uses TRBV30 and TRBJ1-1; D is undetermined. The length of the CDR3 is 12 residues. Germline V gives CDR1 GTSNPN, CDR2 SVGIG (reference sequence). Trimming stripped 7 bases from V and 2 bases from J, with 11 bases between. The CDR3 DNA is TGTGCCTCGAGACGGGTCAACACTGAAGCTTTCTTT. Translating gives CASRRVNTEAFF.

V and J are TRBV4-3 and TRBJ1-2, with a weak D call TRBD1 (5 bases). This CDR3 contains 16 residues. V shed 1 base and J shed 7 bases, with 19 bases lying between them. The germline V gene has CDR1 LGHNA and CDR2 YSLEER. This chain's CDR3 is CASSQGLQEGFFGYTF. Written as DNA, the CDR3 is TGCGCCAGCAGCCAAGGGTTACAGGAAGGCTTTTTTGGCTACACCTTC.

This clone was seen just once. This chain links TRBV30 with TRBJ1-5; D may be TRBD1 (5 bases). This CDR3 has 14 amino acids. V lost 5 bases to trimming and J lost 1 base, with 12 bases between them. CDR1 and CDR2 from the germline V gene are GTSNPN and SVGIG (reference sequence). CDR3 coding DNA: TGTGCCTGGGACCCGAAGGGGAGCAATCAGCCCCAGCATTTT. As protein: CAWDPKGSNQPQHF.

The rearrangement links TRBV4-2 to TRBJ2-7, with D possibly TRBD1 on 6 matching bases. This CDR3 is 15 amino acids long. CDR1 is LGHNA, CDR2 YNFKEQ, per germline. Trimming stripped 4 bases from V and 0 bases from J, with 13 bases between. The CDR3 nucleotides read TGTGCCAGCAGCCCTTACCGGGACAACTCCTACGAGCAGTACTTC. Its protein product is CASSPYRDNSYEQYF.

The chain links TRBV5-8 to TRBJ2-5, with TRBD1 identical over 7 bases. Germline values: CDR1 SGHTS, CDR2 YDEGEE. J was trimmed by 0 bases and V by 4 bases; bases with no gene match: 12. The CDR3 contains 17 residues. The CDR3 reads CASSAEGAGTYQETQYF. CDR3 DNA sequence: TGTGCCAGCAGCGCCGAGGGGGCAGGGACGTACCAAGAGACCCAGTACTTC.

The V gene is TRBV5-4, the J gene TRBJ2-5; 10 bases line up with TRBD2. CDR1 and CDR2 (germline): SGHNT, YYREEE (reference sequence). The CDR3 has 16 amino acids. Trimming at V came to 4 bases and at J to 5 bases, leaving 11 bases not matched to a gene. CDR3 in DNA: TGTGCCAGCAGCCTCTCTAGCGGGAGTACTGGGGAGACCCAGTACTTC. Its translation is CASSLSSGSTGETQYF.

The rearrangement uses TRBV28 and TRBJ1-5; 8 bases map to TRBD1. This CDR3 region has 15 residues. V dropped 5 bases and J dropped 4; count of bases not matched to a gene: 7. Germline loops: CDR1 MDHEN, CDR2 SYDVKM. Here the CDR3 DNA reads TGTGCCAGCAGTCACTCCGACAGGGGAAATCAGCCCCAGCATTTT. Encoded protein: CASSHSDRGNQPQHF.

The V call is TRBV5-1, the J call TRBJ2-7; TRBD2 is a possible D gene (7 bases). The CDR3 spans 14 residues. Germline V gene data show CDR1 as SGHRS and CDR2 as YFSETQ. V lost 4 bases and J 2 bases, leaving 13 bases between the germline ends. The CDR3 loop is CASSVSGTTYEQYF. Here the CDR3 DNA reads TGCGCCAGCAGCGTGAGCGGGACAACCTACGAGCAGTACTTC.

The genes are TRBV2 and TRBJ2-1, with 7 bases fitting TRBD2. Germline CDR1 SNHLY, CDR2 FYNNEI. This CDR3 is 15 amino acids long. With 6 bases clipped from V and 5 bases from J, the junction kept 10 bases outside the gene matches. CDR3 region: CASRGRLAANNEQFF. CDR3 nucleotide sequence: TGTGCCAGCAGGGGACGGCTAGCGGCAAACAATGAGCAGTTCTTC.

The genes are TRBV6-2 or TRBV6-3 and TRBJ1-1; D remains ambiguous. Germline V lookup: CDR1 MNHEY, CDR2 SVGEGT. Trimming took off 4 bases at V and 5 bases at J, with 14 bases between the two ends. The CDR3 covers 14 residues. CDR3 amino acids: CASSWLGEGTEAFF. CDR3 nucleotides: TGTGCCAGCAGTTGGTTGGGCGAGGGAACTGAAGCTTTCTTT.

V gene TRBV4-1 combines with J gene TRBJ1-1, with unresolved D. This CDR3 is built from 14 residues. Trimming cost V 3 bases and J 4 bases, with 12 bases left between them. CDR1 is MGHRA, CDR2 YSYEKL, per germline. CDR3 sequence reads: CASSHGEFGTEAFF. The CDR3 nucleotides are TGCGCCAGCAGCCATGGGGAGTTCGGCACTGAAGCTTTCTTT.

The CDR3 is CASSPPYRAYEQYF. The CDR3 DNA follows: TGTGCCAGCAGTCCGCCCTACAGGGCCTACGAGCAGTACTTC. This sequence joins TRBV6-1 and TRBJ2-7; perhaps TRBD1 as D (6 bases). The length of the CDR3 is 14 residues. Trimming stripped 5 bases from V and 2 bases from J, with 13 bases between. In germline, CDR1 is MNHNS, CDR2 SASEGT.

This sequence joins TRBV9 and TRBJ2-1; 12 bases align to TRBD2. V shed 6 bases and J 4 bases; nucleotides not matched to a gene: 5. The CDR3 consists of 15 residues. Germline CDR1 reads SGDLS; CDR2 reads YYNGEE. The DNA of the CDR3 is TGTGCCAGCACGCCCGGGACTAGCGGGTACAATGAGCAGTTCTTC. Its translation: CASTPGTSGYNEQFF. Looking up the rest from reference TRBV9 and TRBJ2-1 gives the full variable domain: DSGVTQTPKHLITATGQRVTLRCSPRSGDLSVYWYQQSLDQGLQFLIQYYNGEERAKGNILERFSAQQFPDLHSELNLSSLELGDSALYFCASTPGTSGYNEQFFGPGTRLTVL.

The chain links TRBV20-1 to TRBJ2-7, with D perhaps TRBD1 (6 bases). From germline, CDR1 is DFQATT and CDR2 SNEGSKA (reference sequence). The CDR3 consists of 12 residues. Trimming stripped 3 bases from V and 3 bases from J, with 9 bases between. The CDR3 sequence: CSASQQGYEQYF. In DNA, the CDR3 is TGCAGTGCTAGTCAACAGGGCTACGAGCAGTACTTC.